The clone carrying this T cell receptor beta chain appeared many times. Its antigen remains unidentified. The data stem from a study of T-cell reconstitution after alpha-beta-depleted transplantation in children. Whole-study results and caveats: Several hundred graft clones that had expanded were reportedly the source of alpha-beta T cells about two months after transplant. Recipient T cells and thymic progenitors that survived gave rise to the high TCRbeta diversity observed at day 60 in some patients. One year post-transplant, T-cell counts and diversity were largely derived from T cells produced anew.

It was with unique molecular identifiers that the TCRbeta library was prepared. TCRdb recomputed calls from the PCR reads with MiXCR, one row per CDR3 protein. Of fewer than 700,000 distinct CDR3 sequences in the sample, 10% to 15% were seen once. Germline loops: CDR1 MNHEY, CDR2 SVGEGT. V trimming: 5 bases; J trimming: 6 bases; junction bases outside the gene matches: 6. This CDR3 region has 15 residues. This sample comprised PBMCs, mostly from graft donor cells, obtained 360 days after TCRalphabeta/CD19-depleted stem cell transplant. The chain recombines TRBV6-2 or TRBV6-3 with TRBJ2-1, with 11 bases fitting TRBD1. This receptor was obtained from a male patient aged 5 to 17 who had a stem cell transplant for acute myeloid leukemia, so the T cells may come from the graft donor. The CDR3 DNA reads TGTGCCAGCAGTCCCCCGGGACAGGGGGTCAATGAGCAGTTCTTC. This sequence encodes CASSPPGQGVNEQFF.